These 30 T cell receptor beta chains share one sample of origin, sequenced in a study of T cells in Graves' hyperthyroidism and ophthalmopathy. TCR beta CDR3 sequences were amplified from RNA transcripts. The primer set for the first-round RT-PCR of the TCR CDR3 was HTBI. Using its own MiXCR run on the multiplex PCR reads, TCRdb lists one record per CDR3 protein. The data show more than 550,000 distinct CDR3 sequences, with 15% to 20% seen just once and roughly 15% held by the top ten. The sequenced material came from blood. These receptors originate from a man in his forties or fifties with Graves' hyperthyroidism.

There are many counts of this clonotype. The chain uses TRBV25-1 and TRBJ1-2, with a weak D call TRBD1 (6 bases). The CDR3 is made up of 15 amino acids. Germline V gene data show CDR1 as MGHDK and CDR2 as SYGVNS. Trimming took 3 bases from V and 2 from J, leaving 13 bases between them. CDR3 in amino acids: CASSDGTGLNYGYTF. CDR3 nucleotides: TGTGCCAGCAGTGATGGAACAGGGCTCAACTATGGCTACACCTTC.

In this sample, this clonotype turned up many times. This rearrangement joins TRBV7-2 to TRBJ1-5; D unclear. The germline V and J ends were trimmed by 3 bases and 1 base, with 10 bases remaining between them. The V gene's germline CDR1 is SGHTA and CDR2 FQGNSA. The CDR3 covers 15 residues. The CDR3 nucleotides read TGTGCCAGCAGCTTTGGGTTACTCAGCAATCAGCCCCAGCATTTT. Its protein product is CASSFGLLSNQPQHF.

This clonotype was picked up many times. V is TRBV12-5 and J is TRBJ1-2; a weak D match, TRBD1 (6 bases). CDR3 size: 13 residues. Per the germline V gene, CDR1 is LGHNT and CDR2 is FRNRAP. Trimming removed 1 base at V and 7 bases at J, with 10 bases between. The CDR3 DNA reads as TGTGCTAGTGGTTTGGGGACAGCATCTGGCTACACCTTC. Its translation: CASGLGTASGYTF.

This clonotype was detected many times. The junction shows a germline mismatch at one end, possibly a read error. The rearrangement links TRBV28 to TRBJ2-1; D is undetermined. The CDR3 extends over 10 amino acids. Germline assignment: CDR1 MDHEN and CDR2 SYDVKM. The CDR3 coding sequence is TGTGCCAGCACCTACAGTGAGCAGTTCTTC. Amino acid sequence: CASTYSEQFF.

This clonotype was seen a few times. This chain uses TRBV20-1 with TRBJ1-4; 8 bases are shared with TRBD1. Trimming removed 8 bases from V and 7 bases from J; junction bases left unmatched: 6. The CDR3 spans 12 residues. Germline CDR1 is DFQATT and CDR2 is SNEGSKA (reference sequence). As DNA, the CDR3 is TGCAGTTTCAAGACAGGGGCTGAAAAACTGTTTTTT. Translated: CSFKTGAEKLFF.

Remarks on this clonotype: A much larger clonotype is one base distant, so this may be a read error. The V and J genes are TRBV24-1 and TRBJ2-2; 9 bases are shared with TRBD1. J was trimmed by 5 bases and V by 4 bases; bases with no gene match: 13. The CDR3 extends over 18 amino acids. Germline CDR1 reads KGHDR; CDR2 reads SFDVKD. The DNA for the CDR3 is TGTGCCACCAGTGAGTCCCCGGGACAGGGAGTACGGACCGGGGAGCTGTTTTTT. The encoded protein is CATSESPGQGVRTGELFF.

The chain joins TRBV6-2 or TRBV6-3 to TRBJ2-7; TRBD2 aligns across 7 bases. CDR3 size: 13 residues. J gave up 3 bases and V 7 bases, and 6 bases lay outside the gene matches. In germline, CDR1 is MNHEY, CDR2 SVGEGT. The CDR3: CASKAGLNYEQYF. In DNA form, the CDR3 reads TGTGCCAGCAAGGCGGGACTAAACTACGAGCAGTACTTC.

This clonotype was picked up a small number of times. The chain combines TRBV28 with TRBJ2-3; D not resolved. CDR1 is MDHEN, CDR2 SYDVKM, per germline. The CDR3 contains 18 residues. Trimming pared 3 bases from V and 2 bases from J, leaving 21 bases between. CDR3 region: CASSFSPRSATPTDTQYF. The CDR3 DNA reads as TGTGCCAGCAGTTTTTCCCCGAGGTCGGCCACACCCACAGATACGCAGTATTTT.

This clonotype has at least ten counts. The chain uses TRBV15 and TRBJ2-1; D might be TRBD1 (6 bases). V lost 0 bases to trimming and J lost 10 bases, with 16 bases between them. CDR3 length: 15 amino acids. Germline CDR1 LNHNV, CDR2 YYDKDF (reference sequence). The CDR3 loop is CATSRDIGVTGEQFF. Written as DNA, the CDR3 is TGTGCCACCAGCAGAGATATCGGGGTAACAGGGGAGCAGTTCTTC.

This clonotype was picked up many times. This CDR3 reads CASSSRALLADTQYF. As DNA, the CDR3 is TGTGCCAGCAGTTCAAGGGCCCTGCTCGCAGATACGCAGTATTTT. This chain links TRBV28 with TRBJ2-3; no reliable D call. The CDR3 totals 15 residues. The germline CDR1 and CDR2 sequences are MDHEN and SYDVKM. V lost 4 bases and J 4 bases, leaving 15 bases between the germline ends. Together with reference TRBV28 and TRBJ2-3, the CDR3 gives the full variable domain: DVKVTQSSRYLVKRTGEKVFLECVQDMDHENMFWYRQDPGLGLRLIYFSYDVKMKEKGDIPEGYSVSREKKERFSLILESASTNQTSMYLCASSSRALLADTQYFGPGTRLTVL.

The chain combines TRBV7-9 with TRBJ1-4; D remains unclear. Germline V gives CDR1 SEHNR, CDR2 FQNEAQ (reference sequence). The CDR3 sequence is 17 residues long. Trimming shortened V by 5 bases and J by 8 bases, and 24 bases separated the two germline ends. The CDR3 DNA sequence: TGTGCCAGCAGCCCGCTGGGAGTGTCCGGTGGAAAAGAAAAACTGTTTTTT. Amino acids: CASSPLGVSGGKEKLFF.

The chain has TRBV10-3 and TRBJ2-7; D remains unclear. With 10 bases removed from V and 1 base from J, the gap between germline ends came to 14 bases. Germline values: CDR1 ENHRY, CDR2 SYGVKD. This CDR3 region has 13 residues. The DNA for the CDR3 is TGTGCCACCTCGTATGGTGTTTCCTACGAGCAGTACTTC. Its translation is CATSYGVSYEQYF.

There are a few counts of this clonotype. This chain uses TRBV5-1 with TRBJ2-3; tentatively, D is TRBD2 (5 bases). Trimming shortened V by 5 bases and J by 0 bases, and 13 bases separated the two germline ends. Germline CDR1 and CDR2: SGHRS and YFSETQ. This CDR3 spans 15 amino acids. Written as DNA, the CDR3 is TGCGCCAGCAGGGATGGGAGTTCTAGCACAGATACGCAGTATTTT. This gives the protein CASRDGSSSTDTQYF.

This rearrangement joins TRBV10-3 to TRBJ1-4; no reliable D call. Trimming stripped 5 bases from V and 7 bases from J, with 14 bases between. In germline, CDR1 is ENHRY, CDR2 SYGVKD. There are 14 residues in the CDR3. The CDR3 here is CAISSQEGGEKLFF. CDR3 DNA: TGTGCCATCAGTTCCCAGGAGGGTGGTGAAAAACTGTTTTTT.

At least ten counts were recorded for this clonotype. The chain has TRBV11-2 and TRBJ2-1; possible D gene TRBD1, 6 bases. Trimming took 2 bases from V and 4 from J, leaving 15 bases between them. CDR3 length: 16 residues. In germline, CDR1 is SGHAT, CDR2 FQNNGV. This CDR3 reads CASSLTGIDRYNEQFF. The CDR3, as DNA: TGTGCCAGCAGCTTAACGGGAATCGACAGGTACAATGAGCAGTTCTTC.

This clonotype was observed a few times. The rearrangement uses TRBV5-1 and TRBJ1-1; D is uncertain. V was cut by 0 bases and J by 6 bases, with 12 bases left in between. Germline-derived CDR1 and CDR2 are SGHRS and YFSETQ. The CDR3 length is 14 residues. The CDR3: CASSLAARSAEAFF. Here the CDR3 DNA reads TGCGCCAGCAGCTTGGCTGCCAGGTCCGCTGAAGCTTTCTTT.

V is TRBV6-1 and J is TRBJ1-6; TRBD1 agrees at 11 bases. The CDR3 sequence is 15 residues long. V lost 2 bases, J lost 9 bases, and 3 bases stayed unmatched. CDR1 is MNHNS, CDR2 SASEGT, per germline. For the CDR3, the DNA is TGTGCCAGCAGTGAACCGGGACAGGGGGGTTCACCCCTCCACTTT. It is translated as CASSEPGQGGSPLHF.

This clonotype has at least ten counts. The CDR3 nucleotides read TGTGCCAGCCTTAGGGGTGGTAAGGACATTCAGTACTTC. Protein: CASLRGGKDIQYF. The chain combines TRBV2 with TRBJ2-4, with D perhaps TRBD1 (5 bases). The V end was cut by 8 bases, the J end by 8 bases, with 16 bases between. Germline CDR1 is SNHLY and CDR2 is FYNNEI. The CDR3 covers 13 residues.

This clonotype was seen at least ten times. In DNA, the CDR3 is TGTGCCAGCAGTTGGGGGCTAGGAGACAATGAGCAGTTCTTC. This translates into CASSWGLGDNEQFF. The rearrangement uses TRBV27 and TRBJ2-1; D may be TRBD1 (6 bases). The CDR3 sequence is 14 residues long. Germline V gives CDR1 MNHEY, CDR2 SMNVEV (reference sequence). V dropped 4 bases and J dropped 5 bases, with 12 bases sitting between them.

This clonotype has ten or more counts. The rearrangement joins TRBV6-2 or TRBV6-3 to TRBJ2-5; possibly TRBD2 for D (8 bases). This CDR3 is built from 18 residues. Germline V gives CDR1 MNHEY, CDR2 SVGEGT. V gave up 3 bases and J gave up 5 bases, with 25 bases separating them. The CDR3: CASSYRRGAVTSEETQYF. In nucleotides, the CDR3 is TGTGCCAGCAGTTATCGCAGGGGGGCGGTGACTAGCGAGGAGACCCAGTACTTC.

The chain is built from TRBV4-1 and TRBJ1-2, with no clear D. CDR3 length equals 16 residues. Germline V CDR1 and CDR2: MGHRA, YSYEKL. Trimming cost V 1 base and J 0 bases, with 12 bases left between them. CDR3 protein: CASSQAAADSNYGYTF. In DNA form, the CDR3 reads TGCGCCAGCAGCCAAGCCGCCGCAGATTCTAACTATGGCTACACCTTC.

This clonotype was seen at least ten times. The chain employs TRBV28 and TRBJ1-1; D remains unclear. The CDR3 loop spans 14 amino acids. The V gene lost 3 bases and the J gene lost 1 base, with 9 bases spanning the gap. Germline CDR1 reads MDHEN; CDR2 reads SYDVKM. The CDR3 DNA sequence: TGTGCCAGCAGTTTTCAAACGGCGAACACTGAAGCTTTCTTT. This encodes CASSFQTANTEAFF.

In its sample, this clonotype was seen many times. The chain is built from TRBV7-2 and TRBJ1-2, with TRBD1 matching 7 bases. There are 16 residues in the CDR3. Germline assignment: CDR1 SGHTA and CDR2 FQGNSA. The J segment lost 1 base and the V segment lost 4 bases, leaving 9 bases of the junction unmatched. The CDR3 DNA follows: TGTGCCAGCAGCTCGGGAACAGGGGAGTTTAACTATGGCTACACCTTC. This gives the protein CASSSGTGEFNYGYTF.

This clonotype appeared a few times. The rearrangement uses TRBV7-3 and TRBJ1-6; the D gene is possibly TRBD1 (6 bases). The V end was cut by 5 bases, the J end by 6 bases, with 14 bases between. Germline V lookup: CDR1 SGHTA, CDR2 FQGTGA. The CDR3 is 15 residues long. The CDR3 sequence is CASSLQGPGNSPLHF. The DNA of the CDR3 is TGTGCCAGCAGCCTACAGGGACCTGGTAATTCACCCCTCCACTTT.

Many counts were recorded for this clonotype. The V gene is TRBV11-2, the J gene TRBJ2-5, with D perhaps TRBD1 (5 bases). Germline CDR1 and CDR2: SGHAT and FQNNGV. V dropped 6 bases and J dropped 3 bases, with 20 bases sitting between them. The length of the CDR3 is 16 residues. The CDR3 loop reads CASRYEPGLRKETQYF. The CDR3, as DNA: TGTGCCAGCAGATACGAACCAGGGCTTCGAAAAGAGACCCAGTACTTC.

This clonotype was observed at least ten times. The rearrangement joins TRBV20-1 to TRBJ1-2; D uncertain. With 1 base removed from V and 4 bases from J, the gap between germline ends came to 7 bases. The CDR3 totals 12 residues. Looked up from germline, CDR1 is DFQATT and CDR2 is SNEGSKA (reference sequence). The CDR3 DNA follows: TGCAGTGCTAGAGGTGGGGTCTATGGCTACACCTTC. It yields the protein CSARGGVYGYTF.

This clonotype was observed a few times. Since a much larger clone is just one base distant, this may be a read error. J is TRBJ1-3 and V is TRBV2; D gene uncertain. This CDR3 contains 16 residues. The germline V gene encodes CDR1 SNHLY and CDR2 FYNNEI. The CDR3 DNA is TGTGCCAGCAGAGAAGCGTTGGGGTTGGGTGGAAACACCATATATTTT. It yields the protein CASREALGLGGNTIYF.

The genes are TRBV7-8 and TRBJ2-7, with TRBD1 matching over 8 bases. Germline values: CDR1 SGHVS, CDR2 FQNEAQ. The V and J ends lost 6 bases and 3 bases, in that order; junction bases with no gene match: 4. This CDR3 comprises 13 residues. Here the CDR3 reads CASRGDRLYEQYF. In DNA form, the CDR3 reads TGTGCCAGCAGGGGGGACAGGCTCTACGAGCAGTACTTC. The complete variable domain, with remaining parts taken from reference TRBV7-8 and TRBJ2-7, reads GAGVSQSPRYKVAKRGQDVALRCDPISGHVSLFWYQQALGQGPEFLTYFQNEAQLDKSGLPSDRFFAERPEGSVSTLKIQRTQQEDSAVYLCASRGDRLYEQYFGPGTRLTVT.

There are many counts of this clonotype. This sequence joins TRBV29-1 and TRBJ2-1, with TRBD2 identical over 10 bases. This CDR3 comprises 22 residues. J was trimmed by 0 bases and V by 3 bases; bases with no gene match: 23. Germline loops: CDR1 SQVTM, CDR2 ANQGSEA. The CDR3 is CSVEPPIPSGRPPRDSYNEQFF. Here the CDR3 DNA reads TGCAGCGTTGAGCCTCCCATTCCTAGCGGGAGACCCCCACGGGACTCCTACAATGAGCAGTTCTTC.

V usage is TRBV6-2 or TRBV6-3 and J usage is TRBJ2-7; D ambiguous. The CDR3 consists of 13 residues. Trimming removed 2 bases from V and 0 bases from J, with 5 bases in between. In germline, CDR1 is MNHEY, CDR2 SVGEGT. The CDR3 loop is CASSYTDSYEQYF. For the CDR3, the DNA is TGTGCCAGCAGTTACACGGACTCCTACGAGCAGTACTTC.